A selection of T cell receptor beta chains follows, all from one sample in a study of CD8+ T cells in alopecia areata. Assay: immunoSEQ multiplex PCR; the TCRdb copy retains only in-frame clones and omits some. In the table there are roughly 170,000 clones, 50% to 75% of which are singletons. The sample here was CD4+ T cells sorted from blood, taken at week 0. Every receptor here comes from a human donor with alopecia areata. The CDR3 runs from the conserved cysteine through the conserved F or W. The D gene is left open where the match is weak. Size is omitted from some rows. Given values are once, few, many or a class for expanded clones.

size	J	length	V	D	DNA	CDR3
NA	TRBJ1-2	16	TRBV30	NA	TGTGCCTGGAGTGTACTGGAAGGCATCAGAGACTATGGCTACACCTTC	CAWSVLEGIRDYGYTF
NA	TRBJ2-2	13	TRBV5-1	NA	TGCGCCAGCAGCTTCGGAGGGGCCGGGGAGCTGTTTTTT	CASSFGGAGELFF
NA	TRBJ1-1	12	TRBV10-3	TRBD1	TGTGCCATCGGACAGGGGAGGACTGAAGCTTTCTTT	CAIGQGRTEAFF
NA	TRBJ1-5	13	TRBV27	NA	TGTGCCAGCAGTCTCCATCCCGATCAGCCCCAGCATTTT	CASSLHPDQPQHF
few	TRBJ2-5	15	TRBV29-1	TRBD1	TGCAGCGTTGAACGTACAGGGGGCTTAAGAGAGACCCAGTACTTC	CSVERTGGLRETQYF
few	TRBJ2-5	15	TRBV15	NA	TGTGCCACCAGCAGAGAGGCAGGGCAGGGTTGGACCCAGTACTTC	CATSREAGQGWTQYF
few	TRBJ1-2	13	TRBV25-1	TRBD1	TGTGCCAGCAGTGAATTAGCGGGACAGGTCGGAACCTTC	CASSELAGQVGTF
NA	TRBJ1-2	16	TRBV15	NA	TGTGCCACCAGCCTCGAGCGGGGGCGCCCAGGTTATGGCTACACCTTC	CATSLERGRPGYGYTF
few	TRBJ1-1	15	TRBV4-2	NA	TGTGCCAGCAGCCAATCCGGACAGCGGGACACTGAAGCTTTCTTT	CASSQSGQRDTEAFF
NA	TRBJ2-5	13	TRBV7-2	NA	TGTGCCAGCAGCTTATCGAGGTTGGAGACCCAGTACTTC	CASSLSRLETQYF
NA	TRBJ1-1	13	TRBV30	NA	TGTGCCTGGACTTGGCCGCTGAACACTGAAGCTTTCTTT	CAWTWPLNTEAFF
NA	TRBJ1-1	10	TRBV29-1	NA	TGCAGCGCAAAAGACACTGAAGCTTTCTTT	CSAKDTEAFF
NA	TRBJ1-2	13	TRBV7-3	NA	TGTGCCAGCAGCTTAAGGCAGGGCCATGGCTACACCTTC	CASSLRQGHGYTF
NA	TRBJ2-3	13	TRBV29-1	NA	TGCAGCGTTGCAGGGAGGAGCACAGATACGCAGTATTTT	CSVAGRSTDTQYF
NA	TRBJ2-5	15	TRBV15	TRBD2	TGTGCCACCAGCATTCAAGCGGGGGGGAGAGAGACCCAGTACTTC	CATSIQAGGRETQYF
once	TRBJ2-2	14	TRBV4-1	NA	TGCGCCAGCAGCCAAGGGCAGCCAACCGGGGAGCTGTTTTTT	CASSQGQPTGELFF
NA	TRBJ2-7	14	TRBV5-6	NA	TGTGCCAGCGCCTTGGGGCACAGCCTTTACGAGCAGTACTTC	CASALGHSLYEQYF
NA	TRBJ2-2	14	TRBV7-2	NA	TGTGCCAGCAGCTACGGGGGGAACACCGGGGAGCTGTTTTTT	CASSYGGNTGELFF
once	TRBJ2-7	11	TRBV29-1	NA	TGCAGCGGAGGGTCACTCTACGAGCAGTACTTC	CSGGSLYEQYF
few	TRBJ1-1	15	TRBV2	NA	TGTGCCAGCAGGGAGGGAACACAGGGAAACACTGAAGCTTTCTTT	CASREGTQGNTEAFF
NA	TRBJ2-1	15	TRBV7-2	TRBD2	TGTGCCAGCAGCCCCGGACTAGCGGGGGGTGGTGAGCAGTTCTTC	CASSPGLAGGGEQFF
once	TRBJ2-5	14	TRBV6-1	NA	TGTGCCAGCAGTGAAAAGAATAGACAAGAGACCCAGTACTTC	CASSEKNRQETQYF
few	TRBJ1-6	15	TRBV4-2	NA	TGTGCCAGCAGCCAAGATCGGGGTAATCATTCACCCCTCCACTTT	CASSQDRGNHSPLHF
few	TRBJ2-6	18	TRBV29-1	TRBD2	TGCAGCGTTGAAGGCGCGGGCGGGGGGCCGTCTGGGGCCAACGTCCTGACTTTC	CSVEGAGGGPSGANVLTF
NA	TRBJ1-5	14	TRBV7-9	NA	TGTGCCAGCAGCTTCGGACATGGGGATCAGCCCCAGCATTTT	CASSFGHGDQPQHF
few	TRBJ2-3	14	TRBV29-1	NA	TGCAGCGTCGCCCAAGGCAGGGAAACAGATACGCAGTATTTT	CSVAQGRETDTQYF
NA	TRBJ1-4	19	TRBV2	TRBD1	TGTGCCAGCAGCCCGTTCGCATCGGGACAGGGGGCGACTAATGAAAAACTGTTTTTT	CASSPFASGQGATNEKLFF
few	TRBJ1-2	13	TRBV2	NA	TGTGCCAGCGCACCCCTGGGGGGGCTGGGCTACACCTTC	CASAPLGGLGYTF
NA	TRBJ2-6	14	TRBV6-5	NA	TGTGCCAGCAGCCCGTATGGGTCGGCCAACGTCCTGACTTTC	CASSPYGSANVLTF
NA	TRBJ2-1	13	TRBV7-2	TRBD1	TGTGCCAGCAGCCTTACCGGGACAGGGGAATGCGTCTTC	CASSLTGTGECVF
NA	TRBJ2-7	11	TRBV27	TRBD2	TGTGCCAGCAGTTTGGGGGGGGAGCAGTACTTC	CASSLGGEQYF
NA	TRBJ2-3	13	TRBV6-5	NA	TGTGCCAGCCGTCCTATTAACACAGATACGCAGTATTTT	CASRPINTDTQYF
NA	TRBJ2-1	11	TRBV29-1	NA	TGCAGCGTGCCCCCGGACAATGAGCAGTTCTTC	CSVPPDNEQFF
NA	TRBJ2-7	14	TRBV28	TRBD2	TGTGCCAGCAGTTTACTAGCGGTTTCCAACGAGCAGTACTTC	CASSLLAVSNEQYF
NA	TRBJ2-7	14	TRBV11-1	NA	TGTGCCAGCAGCCGGTTCCCGGGGTCCTACGAGCAGTACTTC	CASSRFPGSYEQYF
once	TRBJ1-2	14	TRBV29-1	NA	TGCAGCGACGAAACCAAACAGGGACTTGGGGGCTACACCTTC	CSDETKQGLGGYTF
NA	TRBJ2-3	15	TRBV27	NA	TGTGCCAGCAGTACTAGAGGAACGATCACAGATACGCAGTATTTT	CASSTRGTITDTQYF
once	TRBJ2-1	15	TRBV6-6	NA	TGTGCCAGCAGAGAAAGCCTGAGCTCCTACAATGAGCAGTTCTTC	CASRESLSSYNEQFF
NA	TRBJ1-1	13	TRBV29-1	NA	TGCAGCGCAGCGACAGGTATGAACACTGAAGCTTTCTTT	CSAATGMNTEAFF
NA	TRBJ1-2	12	TRBV2	NA	TGTGCCAGCCAATCAGGAGGGGACCTATACACCTTC	CASQSGGDLYTF
NA	TRBJ1-1	11	TRBV5-1	NA	TGCGCCAGCCGCGAGGGGACGGAAGCTTTCTTT	CASREGTEAFF
NA	TRBJ2-5	13	TRBV5-1	NA	TGCGCCAGCAGCTTGGGGGGGAAACAGACCCAGTACTTC	CASSLGGKQTQYF
NA	TRBJ2-7	15	TRBV19	TRBD1	TGTGCCAGTAGTAATTCCGGGACAGCGCTTTCCGAGCAGTACTTC	CASSNSGTALSEQYF
few	TRBJ1-5	15	TRBV6-5	NA	TGTGCCAGCAGCCCAGAGACAGGAACCAATCAGCCCCAGCATTTT	CASSPETGTNQPQHF
NA	TRBJ2-7	12	TRBV2	NA	TGTGCCAGCAGTGACCAGGGCTACGAGCAGTACTTC	CASSDQGYEQYF
NA	TRBJ2-7	18	TRBV4-1	NA	TGCGCCAGCAGCCAAAGGGGAGTTGGCAGAGCAAGCTCCTACGAGCAGTACTTC	CASSQRGVGRASSYEQYF
NA	TRBJ2-7	14	TRBV5-1	TRBD1	TGCGCCAGCAGCTTGGGGGGACAGAGCTACGAGCAGTACTTC	CASSLGGQSYEQYF
few	TRBJ1-2	15	TRBV29-1	NA	TGCAGCGCCGAACGCATGGCGGATCTTTCCTATGGCTACACCTTC	CSAERMADLSYGYTF
NA	TRBJ1-2	15	TRBV6-1	TRBD1	TGTGCCAGCAGTGATCTCCAGGGGGCCGGATATGGCTACACCTTC	CASSDLQGAGYGYTF
NA	TRBJ2-7	15	TRBV29-1	TRBD1	TGCAGCGTTGAAGACCAGGACAGGGGAGGTTACGAGCAGTACTTC	CSVEDQDRGGYEQYF
NA	TRBJ2-5	12	TRBV29-1	NA	TGCAGCGTTGAAATTGTGGGAGAGACCCAGTACTTC	CSVEIVGETQYF
NA	TRBJ2-5	16	TRBV30	TRBD2	TGTGCCTGGGTGCCCGCCGGCGGGGGGGCCTGGGAGACCCAGTACTTC	CAWVPAGGGAWETQYF
NA	TRBJ2-4	13	TRBV19	NA	TGTGCCAGTAGTATAGAGGGTGGGCAGCCTCAGTACTTC	CASSIEGGQPQYF
NA	TRBJ2-5	14	TRBV7-2	NA	TGTGCCAGCAGCGGGAGGTGGGGTGGTGAGACCCAGTACTTC	CASSGRWGGETQYF
NA	TRBJ1-1	11	TRBV20-1	NA	TGCAGTGCTTATAGACAGGTCGAAGCTTTCTTT	CSAYRQVEAFF
NA	TRBJ1-2	15	TRBV7-9	TRBD1	TGTGCCAGCAGCTTGGAGGACAGGTTGGGGTATGGCTACACCTTC	CASSLEDRLGYGYTF
NA	TRBJ2-3	15	TRBV5-4	NA	TGTGCCAGCAGTCTGGGGGCCAGGGGCACAGATACGCAGTATTTT	CASSLGARGTDTQYF
NA	TRBJ1-2	14	TRBV29-1	TRBD1	TGCAGCGTGACGGGGGGACAGCTAGACTATGGCTACACCTTC	CSVTGGQLDYGYTF
NA	TRBJ1-5	16	TRBV19	NA	TGTGCCAGTACCGAAACTACGGGGGGCCGTGTTCAGCCCCAGCATTTT	CASTETTGGRVQPQHF
NA	TRBJ1-5	13	TRBV30	NA	TGTGCCTGGAGTGTGAAAGAGAATCAGCCCCAGCATTTT	CAWSVKENQPQHF